The clone carrying this T cell receptor beta chain appeared a few times. Its antigen is unidentified. Unique molecular identifier tags were affixed to discrete cDNA molecules. TCRdb redid the calling of the 5' RACE reads with MiXCR, one entry per CDR3 protein. The repertoire holds about 98,000 distinct CDR3 sequences, with 10% to 15% as singletons. The sample originates from a study of early T cells in non-severe SARS-CoV-2 infection. Study in general: With bulk RNA from unsorted whole blood as input, sequencing yielded unpaired chains. Points from the study as a whole: Database matching using VDJdb favored anti-spike CD8 responses, with private and CD4 specificities left missing.

The CDR3 runs to 13 residues. Trimming took 6 bases from V and 3 from J, leaving 12 bases between them. Germline-derived CDR1 and CDR2 are DFQATT and SNEGSKA (reference sequence). The sequence was obtained from an adult who was a healthcare worker with PCR-confirmed SARS-CoV-2 infection or an uninfected control (not recorded which). The chain employs TRBV20-1 and TRBJ1-5; D remains unclear. The sample consisted of whole blood. The CDR3 spells CSASDDPNQPQHF. The DNA of the CDR3 is TGCAGTGCAAGTGACGACCCCAATCAGCCCCAGCATTTT.